These T cell receptor beta chains were read from a single sample in a study of T cell responses to AZD1222 COVID-19 vaccine. The table came from immunoSEQ multiplex PCR; TCRdb's copy has only in-frame clones and leaves some out. The repertoire holds 99,000 or so clones, with about 89% as singletons. The sample consisted of peripheral blood, taken on day 0 of AZD1222 vaccination. These receptors were collected from an adult in good health. The CDR3 runs from the conserved cysteine through the conserved F or W. A D gene is named only where the DNA matches it firmly. Not all rows give a size; the values are once, few, many and, for expanded clones, a class.

TRBV9	once	TRBJ2-2	NA	CASSVKLNTGELFF	TGTGCCAGCAGCGTGAAGTTGAACACCGGGGAGCTGTTTTTT
TRBV29-1	NA	TRBJ1-2	NA	CSVRQGLSTGYTF	TGCAGCGTTCGTCAGGGGCTTTCCACTGGCTACACCTTC
TRBV11-2	few	TRBJ2-7	NA	CASSLDHGIRGDF	TGTGCCAGCAGCTTAGATCATGGCATCAGGGGAGACTTC
TRBV6-1	NA	TRBJ1-5	NA	CASSEPTSIQANQPQHF	TGTGCCAGCAGTGAACCCACGTCCATCCAGGCCAATCAGCCCCAGCATTTT
TRBV11-3	NA	TRBJ1-1	NA	CASSLGWNTEAFF	TGTGCCAGCAGCTTAGGGTGGAACACTGAAGCTTTCTTT
TRBV3-1/TRBV3-2	NA	TRBJ2-7	NA	CASSQAPGPPLEQYF	TGTGCCAGCAGCCAAGCGCCCGGACCCCCCCTCGAGCAGTACTTC
TRBV19	NA	TRBJ1-1	NA	CASSISREDEAFF	TGTGCCAGTAGTATCTCCAGAGAGGATGAAGCTTTCTTT
TRBV11-2	NA	TRBJ2-3	NA	CASSAVDTQYF	TGTGCCAGCAGCGCCGTCGATACGCAGTATTTT
TRBV10-3	NA	TRBJ1-1	NA	CAITSQNTAEAFF	TGTGCCATCACATCACAGAACACTGCCGAAGCTTTCTTT
TRBV15	NA	TRBJ2-5	NA	CATSRGVETQYF	TGTGCCACCAGCAGAGGAGTGGAGACCCAGTACTTC
TRBV19	NA	TRBJ1-2	NA	CASSTTEIHGYTF	TGTGCCAGTTCGACGACGGAAATCCATGGCTACACCTTC
TRBV19	NA	TRBJ1-2	TRBD1	CASSEGTGRPYGYTF	TGTGCCAGTAGTGAAGGGACAGGACGGCCCTATGGCTACACCTTC
TRBV7-8	NA	TRBJ1-1	NA	CASTSSPWTENTEAFF	TGTGCCAGCACCTCATCCCCCTGGACGGAGAACACTGAAGCTTTCTTT
TRBV5-6	NA	TRBJ2-7	NA	CASSLWGRPSPYEQYF	TGTGCCAGCAGCCTTTGGGGCAGGCCCTCCCCCTACGAGCAGTACTTC
TRBV7-7	NA	TRBJ1-5	NA	CASSSPRGCNQPQHF	TGTGCTAGCAGCTCGCCCAGGGGTTGCAATCAGCCCCAGCATTTT
TRBV6-5	NA	TRBJ2-5	NA	CASSYSWGRPETQYF	TGTGCCAGCAGTTACTCATGGGGGAGACCCGAGACCCAGTACTTC
TRBV7-8	NA	TRBJ2-3	NA	CASSLDRYTQYF	TGTGCCAGCAGCTTAGACAGATATACGCAGTATTTT
TRBV5-4	NA	TRBJ2-1	TRBD2	CASSLGLAGRNEQFF	TGTGCCAGCAGCTTGGGGCTAGCGGGGCGCAATGAGCAGTTCTTC
TRBV20-1	NA	TRBJ2-3	TRBD2	CSASGGVTDTQYF	TGCAGTGCTAGTGGGGGGGTCACAGATACGCAGTATTTT
TRBV21-1	NA	TRBJ1-6	NA	CASNRTSSTYNSPLHF	TGTGCCAGCAACCGGACCTCCTCTACTTATAATTCACCCCTCCACTTT
TRBV27	NA	TRBJ2-2	NA	CASSLAGWAGTTGELFF	TGTGCCAGCAGTTTAGCAGGTTGGGCAGGGACGACCGGGGAGCTGTTTTTT
TRBV18	NA	TRBJ1-5	NA	CASSPGGFNQPQHF	TGTGCCAGCTCACCTGGAGGGTTTAACCAGCCCCAGCATTTT
TRBV9	NA	TRBJ2-5	TRBD1	CASSERQGGETQYF	TGTGCCAGCAGCGAAAGACAGGGGGGAGAGACCCAGTACTTC
TRBV27	NA	TRBJ2-7	NA	CASSLRYGGEQYF	TGTGCCAGCAGTTTAAGGTACGGGGGCGAGCAGTACTTC
TRBV10-3	NA	TRBJ2-5	TRBD1	CAISAHADRGREETQYF	TGTGCCATCAGTGCACATGCGGACAGGGGGCGAGAAGAGACCCAGTACTTC
TRBV7-2	few	TRBJ2-7	TRBD2	CASSLGVLAVYEQYF	TGTGCCAGCAGCTTAGGAGTGCTAGCGGTCTACGAGCAGTACTTC
TRBV6-5	NA	TRBJ2-7	NA	CASSYAGYSSYEQYF	TGTGCCAGCAGTTACGCGGGATATAGCTCCTACGAGCAGTACTTC
TRBV7-8	NA	TRBJ1-2	TRBD1	CASSPHRGSKGGQYGYTF	TGTGCCAGCAGCCCACACAGGGGTAGTAAGGGGGGCCAGTATGGCTACACCTTC
TRBV15	once	TRBJ1-5	NA	CATSMGSNQPQHF	TGTGCCACCAGCATGGGGAGCAATCAGCCCCAGCATTTT
TRBV28	NA	TRBJ2-5	TRBD2	CASTPPSGGPRKTQYF	TGTGCCAGCACCCCCCCTAGCGGGGGGCCTAGGAAGACCCAGTACTTC
TRBV7-6	NA	TRBJ2-3	TRBD2	CASSIRTSGSTDTQYF	TGTGCCAGCAGCATTCGGACTAGCGGGAGCACAGATACGCAGTATTTT
TRBV3-1/TRBV3-2	few	TRBJ2-7	NA	CASSPEWGATYEQYF	TGTGCCAGCAGCCCCGAGTGGGGGGCTACCTACGAGCAGTACTTC
TRBV11-2	NA	TRBJ1-2	NA	CASSLAGQPDYGYTF	TGTGCCAGCAGCTTAGCGGGGCAGCCAGACTATGGCTACACCTTC
TRBV4-2	NA	TRBJ2-1	TRBD1	CASSQGTGGVDEQFF	TGTGCCAGCAGCCAAGGAACAGGGGGAGTGGATGAGCAGTTCTTC
TRBV6-5	NA	TRBJ1-1	NA	CASSYSRERNTEAFF	TGTGCCAGCAGTTACTCGAGGGAGAGGAACACTGAAGCTTTCTTT
TRBV6-2/TRBV6-3	NA	TRBJ2-1	NA	CASSYGGGTYNEQFF	TGTGCCAGCAGTTACGGTGGGGGAACCTACAATGAGCAGTTCTTC
TRBV6-2/TRBV6-3	once	TRBJ2-5	TRBD1	CASSYSRSKVGQGYQETQYF	TGTGCCAGCAGTTACTCGAGATCAAAAGTGGGACAGGGGTACCAAGAGACCCAGTACTTC
TRBV10-2	NA	TRBJ1-6	NA	CASSETGRVFPLHF	TGCGCCAGCAGTGAAACCGGCAGGGTTTTCCCCCTCCACTTT
TRBV6-5	once	TRBJ2-7	NA	CASSYSSTATYEQYF	TGTGCCAGCAGTTACTCTTCGACAGCCACCTACGAGCAGTACTTC
TRBV4-2	once	TRBJ2-2	NA	CASSQDLRSGLNTGELFF	TGTGCCAGCAGCCAAGATCTTAGGAGCGGGCTGAACACCGGGGAGCTGTTTTTT
TRBV7-2	once	TRBJ1-5	NA	CASSLTYRADNQPQHF	TGTGCCAGCAGCTTAACCTACAGGGCGGATAATCAGCCCCAGCATTTT
TRBV19	once	TRBJ1-2	TRBD1	CASTTTDRGIYGYTF	TGTGCCAGTACTACCACGGACAGGGGAATCTATGGCTACACCTTC
TRBV30	NA	TRBJ2-2	NA	CAWSELGGTGELFF	TGTGCCTGGAGTGAGCTGGGAGGCACCGGGGAGCTGTTTTTT
TRBV4-1	NA	TRBJ1-6	NA	CASSQEVATYNSPLHF	TGCGCCAGCAGCCAAGAGGTCGCCACCTATAATTCACCCCTCCACTTT
TRBV9	NA	TRBJ2-2	NA	CASSHNTGELFF	TGTGCCAGCAGCCACAACACCGGGGAGCTGTTTTTT